The rows below give T cell receptor beta chains drawn from one sample of a study of neurological immune-mediated disorders. One entry per CDR3 protein, called by TCRdb with MiXCR from the 5' RACE reads. The sample lists about 20,000 distinct CDR3 sequences, roughly 2.5% occurring once. Sequencing input: PBMCs. Receptors originate from a woman aged 18-29 years with multiple sclerosis. The CDR3 runs from the conserved cysteine through the conserved F or W. The D gene is left open where the match is weak. Some rows have no size entry. The others give once, few or many, or a class for an expanded clone.

clone_size	d_call	j_call	v_call	cdr3_nt	cdr3_aa
many	.	TRBJ1-5	TRBV19	TGTGCCAGTAGACAAGACAATCAGCCCCAGCATTTT	CASRQDNQPQHF
many	TRBD2	TRBJ2-1	TRBV5-5	TGTGCCAGCATCCTTGGACTAGCGGTCTGGCGGGAGCAGTTCTTC	CASILGLAVWREQFF
many	.	TRBJ2-2	TRBV12-3/TRBV12-4	TGTGCCAGCAGTTTCGGGGTAACCGGGGAGCTGTTTTTT	CASSFGVTGELFF
many	.	TRBJ2-2	TRBV5-1	TGCGCCAGCAGCTTAGAGAAGCCGGTAACCGGGGAGCTGTTTTTT	CASSLEKPVTGELFF
few	.	TRBJ2-5	TRBV20-1	TGCAGTGCTAGCCCCCACCAAGAGACCCAGTACTTC	CSASPHQETQYF
many	.	TRBJ2-1	TRBV20-1	TGCAGTGCTAGAGATTCTCTTATAGAGTTCTTC	CSARDSLIEFF
many	.	TRBJ2-5	TRBV9	TGTGCCAGCAGCGCCGCGGGGATCCAAGAGACCCAGTACTTC	CASSAAGIQETQYF
medium-sized	.	TRBJ2-1	TRBV27	TGTGCCAGCAGCCTCGGGACGGGGAATGAGCAGTTCTTC	CASSLGTGNEQFF
many	.	TRBJ2-2	TRBV6-5	TGTGCCAGCAGTTACTCGAGGCGGATGAACACCGGGGAGCTGTTTTTT	CASSYSRRMNTGELFF
many	.	TRBJ1-2	TRBV6-2/TRBV6-3	TGTGCCAGCAGATCGGACAGTCGCCTCTATGGCTACACCTTC	CASRSDSRLYGYTF
many	.	TRBJ2-3	TRBV12-3/TRBV12-4	TGTGCCAGCAGCCAAACCACAGATACGCAGTATTTT	CASSQTTDTQYF
.	TRBD2	TRBJ2-1	TRBV7-6	TGTGCCAGCAGCTTAGAGCGGGATGATAACTACAATGAGCAGTTCTTC	CASSLERDDNYNEQFF
few	.	TRBJ1-3	TRBV7-2	TGTGCCAGCAGCTTCGGGGCAACTGGAAACACCATATATTTT	CASSFGATGNTIYF
many	.	TRBJ2-3	TRBV7-9	TGTGCCAGCAGCTTAACCCGGGACACGGATACGCAGTATTTT	CASSLTRDTDTQYF
many	TRBD1	TRBJ2-7	TRBV14	TGTGCCAGCAGCAGTAGCGACAGGGCCATCTACGAGCAGTACTTC	CASSSSDRAIYEQYF
many	.	TRBJ2-5	TRBV18	TGTGCCAGCTCACCTACAGGGAGAGAGACCCAGTACTTC	CASSPTGRETQYF
many	.	TRBJ1-1	TRBV7-3	TGTGCCAGCAGCTTAACCCCCGGGACGAACACTGAAGCTTTCTTT	CASSLTPGTNTEAFF
many	TRBD1	TRBJ2-1	TRBV24-1	TGTGCCACCAGTGATCCGACTGCCACGACAGGGATCCACAATGAGCAGTTCTTC	CATSDPTATTGIHNEQFF
many	.	TRBJ2-4	TRBV4-3	TGCGCCAGCAGCCAAGATCAGAGGGGTTACAAAAACATTCAGTACTTC	CASSQDQRGYKNIQYF
many	.	TRBJ2-5	TRBV5-5	TGTGCCAGCAGCTGGGGTTCGGGCCGGCAAGAGACCCAGTACTTC	CASSWGSGRQETQYF
many	.	TRBJ2-7	TRBV3-1	TGTGCCAGCAGCCAAGGCAGGGGGGGCGAGCAGTACTTC	CASSQGRGGEQYF
many	TRBD2	TRBJ2-1	TRBV20-1	TGCAGTGCTAGGCCCGGAAGCGGGAGGTTTGTGGATGAGCAGTTCTTC	CSARPGSGRFVDEQFF
many	TRBD2	TRBJ2-5	TRBV12-3/TRBV12-4	TGTGCCAGCAGTCCTGGGACTAGCGGGGAAGAGACCCAGTACTTC	CASSPGTSGEETQYF
few	.	TRBJ1-6	TRBV10-3	TGTGCCATCACCGGGGGTTCACCTTCACCCCTCCACTTT	CAITGGSPSPLHF
many	.	TRBJ1-2	TRBV20-1	TGCAGTGCTAGAGACCGACAGGCCCCGACTAACTATGGCTACACCTTC	CSARDRQAPTNYGYTF
many	.	TRBJ2-1	TRBV20-1	TGCAGTGCTAGATGGAGGGGGCCATCCGAGCAGTTCTTC	CSARWRGPSEQFF
many	TRBD1	TRBJ1-2	TRBV3-1	TGTGCCAGCAGCCAAGCCGGGACAGGGTCGCTCTTC	CASSQAGTGSLF
.	TRBD2	TRBJ2-1	TRBV5-6	TGTGCCAGCAGCTTGGCGGGACTAGCAGAGCAGTTCTTC	CASSLAGLAEQFF
medium-sized	.	TRBJ2-2	TRBV7-3	TGTGCCAGCAGCCCCCGCGCTGGGAACACCGGGGAGCTGTTTTTT	CASSPRAGNTGELFF
many	.	TRBJ2-7	TRBV6-5	TGTGCCAGCAGTCCCCCAGGGGGGACCTACGAGCAGTACTTC	CASSPPGGTYEQYF